This T cell receptor beta chain comes out of a study of T cell repertoires in cytomegalovirus infection. At the level of the study: Epitope selection comprised recently identified HLA-C-restricted CMV epitopes and well-studied HLA-B-restricted CMV epitopes. Indications of both CMV infection and matching HLA type were provided by public TCR beta signatures.

To note about this clonotype: Its antigen remains unknown.

TCRdb reanalysed the reads using MiXCR and keeps one entry per CDR3 protein. The sample lists 450,000 to 650,000 distinct CDR3 sequences, roughly 42% occurring once. This CDR3 has 13 amino acids. Germline values: CDR1 ENHRY, CDR2 SYGVKD. Trimming removed 7 bases from V and 2 bases from J; junction bases left unmatched: 3. Study results and limitations: Cumulative public TCR beta family frequency identified carriers of CMV plus the relevant HLA. HLA-C-restricted CMV clonotypes gave the most frequent clonotype in two of eight donors.

This sequence was found in a human donor in good health (CMV status not recorded). Some clones in this sample may be carry-over from other donors' samples. The genes are TRBV10-3 and TRBJ2-3; 7 positions agree with TRBD2. The material was cultured PBMCs, obtained from culture after CMV antigen stimulation. This CDR3 reads CAIMGGDTDTQYF. The CDR3 DNA sequence: TGTGCCATCATGGGGGGGGACACAGATACGCAGTATTTT.